This T cell receptor beta chain was documented in a study of blood T cell repertoires in COVID-19. Study overall: Some COVID-19 samples were acute and others convalescent; all came from the United States, Italy and Spain.

Libraries were prepared by immunoSEQ multiplex PCR; TCRdb keeps only in-frame clonotypes and omits some of them. This table holds 55,000 to 75,000 clones, 65% to 85% found once. CDR3 length: 15 amino acids. Trimming at V came to 6 bases and at J to 5 bases, leaving 10 bases not matched to a gene. Germline V gene data show CDR1 as MGHRA and CDR2 as YSYEKL. The clonotype was recovered from a human donor in a cohort sampled during active COVID-19. The chain is built from TRBV4-1 and TRBJ1-2; 9 nucleotides line up with TRBD1. Sequenced material: peripheral blood. CDR3 residues: CASSLRDRVFYGYTF. CDR3 DNA sequence: TGCGCCAGCAGTCTCCGGGACAGGGTTTTTTATGGCTACACCTTC.